The entry below gives a single T cell receptor (beta chain) sequence along with its context. Its target is unknown. Drawing of blood for sampling happened at baseline, at cycle 4 day 1, and at cycle 7 day 1. Profiled with immunoSEQ multiplex PCR; TCRdb holds only in-frame clones, not every one. The sample contains several thousand clones, about 95% of which appear only once. This sample stems from a study of OX40 agonist ivuxolimab in advanced cancers. Turning to the study itself: Patients in the trial were receiving intravenous ivuxolimab every 2 weeks, at doses of 0.01 to 10 mg/kg. People who had prior anti-PD-1, anti-PD-L1 or anti-CTLA-4 therapy could take part, and approximately 43% had some. Study outcomes and limitations: On average, a greater number of expanded clones characterised CD8+ T cells relative to CD4+.

The CDR3 runs to 15 residues. CDR1 and CDR2 from the germline V gene are MNHNS and SASEGT. V gave up 4 bases and J gave up 2 bases; unmatched junction bases: 7. The chain links TRBV6-1 to TRBJ2-7, with TRBD2 identical over 8 bases. The starting material was CD4+ or CD8+ T cells sorted from blood, obtained in a trial of the OX40 agonist ivuxolimab. The origin of this receptor is an adult with an advanced solid tumor such as melanoma, head and neck, liver or kidney cancer. The CDR3 loop reads CASSVSTSGPYEQYF. The CDR3 coding sequence is TGTGCCAGCAGTGTATCAACTAGCGGCCCCTACGAGCAGTACTTC.